The 7 T cell receptor beta chains given below trace back to one sample, sequenced in a study of blood T cell repertoires in COVID-19. Clones were sequenced by immunoSEQ multiplex PCR, and TCRdb holds only the in-frame ones, with some missing. The data contain a few hundred thousand clones, approximately 88% of them singletons. The specimen sequenced was PBMCs or T cells enriched from blood (not recorded which). These receptor sequences come from a middle-aged woman with acute COVID-19.

The CDR3 region has the DNA TGTGCCAGCAGCGTAGAGGGCGGGGGGTACACAGATACGCAGTATTTT. This codes for CASSVEGGGYTDTQYF. J is TRBJ2-3 and V is TRBV9, with 8 bases fitting TRBD2. CDR3 length equals 16 residues. V shed 0 bases and J 2 bases; nucleotides not matched to a gene: 5. CDR1 and CDR2 (germline): SGDLS, YYNGEE.

This chain uses TRBV19 with TRBJ2-1, with 7 bases lining up with TRBD1. Germline CDR1 and CDR2: LNHDA and SQIVND (reference sequence). The ends lost 3 bases at V and 5 bases at J; junction bases unmatched: 4. The CDR3 runs 14 residues. DNA for the CDR3: TGTGCCAGTAGTATTGGGACAGCGAACAATGAGCAGTTCTTC. Amino acid sequence: CASSIGTANNEQFF.

V gene TRBV5-1 combines with J gene TRBJ1-1, with D perhaps matching TRBD1 (6 bases). The CDR3 spans 11 residues. Germline V gives CDR1 SGHRS, CDR2 YFSETQ. V lost 2 bases, J lost 10 bases, and 9 bases lay in between. The CDR3 DNA reads TGCGCCAGCAGCTTTTTGGGGGCAGCTTTCTTT. Translated: CASSFLGAAFF.

V usage is TRBV5-1 and J usage is TRBJ2-6, with 7 bases lining up with TRBD1. V shed 0 bases, J shed 0 bases, and the junction held 6 bases outside the gene matches. The germline gives CDR1 SGHRS, CDR2 YFSETQ. The CDR3 totals 18 residues. The CDR3 here is CASSLVPGQNSGANVLTF. The CDR3 DNA is TGCGCCAGCAGCTTGGTTCCGGGACAGAACTCTGGGGCCAACGTCCTGACTTTC.

V and J are TRBV24-1 and TRBJ2-1; 10 positions match TRBD2. V lost 4 bases to trimming and J lost 9 bases; unmatched junction nucleotides: 8. This CDR3 is 15 amino acids long. The germline CDR1 and CDR2 sequences are KGHDR and SFDVKD. The chain's CDR3 is CATSESGGALGEQFF. Here the CDR3 DNA reads TGTGCCACCAGTGAAAGCGGGGGGGCCCTCGGTGAGCAGTTCTTC.

The chain recombines TRBV7-6 with TRBJ1-3; no clear D. Germline values: CDR1 SGHVS, CDR2 FNYEAQ. The CDR3 totals 12 residues. V lost 5 bases, J lost 3 bases, and 5 bases lay in between. The DNA of the CDR3 is TGTGCCAGCAGCCAGAATGGAAACACCATATATTTT. Its translation is CASSQNGNTIYF. The full variable domain, its missing parts supplied by reference TRBV7-6 and TRBJ1-3, is GAGVSQSPRYKVTKRGQDVALRCDPISGHVSLYWYRQALGQGPEFLTYFNYEAQQDKSGLPNDRFSAERPEGSISTLTIQRTEQRDSAMYRCASSQNGNTIYFGEGSWLTVV.

V gene TRBV5-4 combines with J gene TRBJ1-4, with a tentative D call TRBD1 (5 bases). V dropped 0 bases and J dropped 8 bases, with 14 bases sitting between them. Germline V gene sequence: CDR1 SGHNT, CDR2 YYREEE (reference sequence). This CDR3 region has 15 residues. CDR3 in DNA: TGTGCCAGCAGCTTGGCCCCGGGGAGGGACGAAAAACTGTTTTTT. It encodes CASSLAPGRDEKLFF.